These 25 T cell receptor beta chains came from one sample sequenced in a study of T cells after yellow fever vaccination. Via MiXCR, TCRdb re-called the 5' RACE reads, giving one row per CDR3 protein. The profile shows hundreds of thousands of distinct CDR3 sequences, about an eighth of them singletons. Sequencing was performed on CD4+ T cells sorted from PBMCs, taken 15 days after the yellow fever booster vaccination. All receptors derive from a man in his late teens or twenties who received the YFV17D yellow fever vaccine.

The V call is TRBV28, the J call TRBJ2-7; 8 bases align to TRBD1. V dropped 8 bases and J dropped 2; count of bases not matched to a gene: 8. The CDR3 length is 14 residues. Per the germline V gene, CDR1 is MDHEN and CDR2 is SYDVKM. CDR3 amino acids: CASEGATGAYEQYF. The CDR3, as DNA: TGTGCCAGCGAGGGGGCGACAGGGGCCTACGAGCAGTACTTC.

The table lists this clonotype with a few counts. V usage is TRBV30 and J usage is TRBJ2-3; D tentatively reads TRBD1 or TRBD2 (5 bases each). The germline gives CDR1 GTSNPN, CDR2 SVGIG (reference sequence). This CDR3 spans 11 amino acids. Trimming removed 4 bases from V and 9 bases from J, with 11 bases in between. The CDR3 reads CAWTGTSTQYF. DNA of the CDR3: TGTGCCTGGACCGGGACCTCGACGCAGTATTTT.

This clonotype appeared a few times. The chain couples TRBV12-3 or TRBV12-4 to TRBJ2-5; D possibly uses TRBD1 or TRBD2 (5 bases each). The CDR3 contains 15 residues. V was clipped by 0 bases and J by 6 bases, with 14 bases between them. The CDR3 DNA reads TGTGCCAGCAGTTTAGCCTTCCGGGACGGAAAGACCCAGTACTTC. It translates to CASSLAFRDGKTQYF.

In this sample, this clonotype turned up a few times. The rearrangement links TRBV7-2 to TRBJ1-2; 7 nucleotides match TRBD1. CDR1 is SGHTA and CDR2 is FQGNSA in the germline V gene. The CDR3 length is 15 residues. The V segment lost 3 bases and the J segment 5 bases; nucleotides outside the gene matches: 9. The CDR3, as DNA: TGTGCCAGCAGCTTCACTTCCGGGACAGAGTATGGCTACACCTTC. Its protein product is CASSFTSGTEYGYTF.

This clonotype was recorded at least ten times. V is TRBV28 and J is TRBJ1-4, with 7 bases matching TRBD1. CDR1 and CDR2 from the germline V gene are MDHEN and SYDVKM. V shed 3 bases and J 8 bases; nucleotides not matched to a gene: 18. CDR3 length: 18 residues. The CDR3, as DNA: TGTGCCAGCAGTTTTCAACCGGGCCGTGGGGACAGTGTCGAAAAACTGTTTTTT. Protein sequence: CASSFQPGRGDSVEKLFF.

The J gene is TRBJ2-4, the V gene TRBV6-6, with D hard to call. Germline lookup yields CDR1 MNHNY and CDR2 SVGAGI (reference sequence). CDR3 length: 16 residues. V was cut by 0 bases and J by 0 bases, with 9 bases left in between. The CDR3 DNA sequence: TGTGCCAGCAGTTACTCGCCGAGACTAGCCAAAAACATTCAGTACTTC. Amino acid sequence: CASSYSPRLAKNIQYF.

In this sample, this clonotype turned up a few times. The chain has TRBV5-1 and TRBJ2-2; no firm D call. Deletions cut 3 bases from V and 2 bases from J, with 5 bases between. CDR1 is SGHRS, CDR2 YFSETQ, per germline. The CDR3 is 13 residues long. The CDR3 DNA is TGCGCCAGCAGCTGGGATAACACCGGGGAGCTGTTTTTT. Its protein is CASSWDNTGELFF.

The chain has TRBV18 and TRBJ1-3; D remains unclear. The V and J ends lost 4 bases and 0 bases respectively, with 16 bases between them. The CDR3 covers 17 residues. CDR1 is KGHSH, CDR2 LQKENI, per germline. The CDR3 DNA reads as TGTGCCAGCTCACGGGCCGGAGGGCGGTCCTCTGGAAACACCATATATTTT. This sequence encodes CASSRAGGRSSGNTIYF. Full variable domain (outside the CDR3, taken from reference TRBV18 and TRBJ1-3): NAGVMQNPRHLVRRRGQEARLRCSPMKGHSHVYWYRQLPEEGLKFMVYLQKENIIDESGMPKERFSAEFPKEGPSILRIQQVVRGDSAAYFCASSRAGGRSSGNTIYFGEGSWLTVV.

CDR3 loop: CASSLTFPDTQYF. The CDR3 region has the DNA TGTGCCAGCAGCTTAACGTTCCCAGATACGCAGTATTTT. The chain links TRBV7-3 to TRBJ2-3; the D is unclear. V dropped 0 bases and J dropped 4 bases, with 5 bases sitting between them. This CDR3 is 13 amino acids long. From germline, CDR1 is SGHTA and CDR2 FQGTGA.

Many counts were recorded for this clonotype. The CDR3 DNA is TGCGCCAGCAGCCAAGCGGTAGGCGGAGGGGTTGAAGCTTTCTTT. It translates to CASSQAVGGGVEAFF. The gene calls are TRBV4-1 and TRBJ1-1; D perhaps matches TRBD1 (5 bases). Germline V gives CDR1 MGHRA, CDR2 YSYEKL. The V gene lost 1 base and the J gene lost 7 bases, with 16 bases spanning the gap. This CDR3 comprises 15 residues.

This chain uses TRBV20-1 with TRBJ2-1; 7 nucleotides agree with TRBD1. Germline CDR1 reads DFQATT; CDR2 reads SNEGSKA (reference sequence). This CDR3 has 15 residues. Trimming took 2 bases from V and 3 from J; bases not matched to a gene: 7. The CDR3 reads CSARPRDRDYNEQFF. The CDR3 nucleotides are TGCAGTGCTAGACCCCGGGACAGAGACTACAATGAGCAGTTCTTC.

This clonotype has just a few counts. This chain joins TRBV20-1 and TRBJ2-3, with D perhaps being TRBD1 or TRBD2 (6 bases each). V lost 3 bases and J lost 3, with 13 bases in between. This CDR3 has 14 amino acids. CDR1 and CDR2 (germline): DFQATT, SNEGSKA (reference sequence). The CDR3 bases are TGCAGTGCTAGCTTCCCGGGGGCTACAGATACGCAGTATTTT. Its translation: CSASFPGATDTQYF.

V is TRBV20-1 and J is TRBJ2-1, with TRBD2 matching 10 bases. The V gene end was trimmed by 4 bases and the J gene end by 8 bases; junction bases not matched to a gene: 8. In germline, CDR1 is DFQATT, CDR2 SNEGSKA (reference sequence). The CDR3 has 14 amino acids. CDR3 bases: TGCAGTGCTACGCGGCCTAGCGGGGGCGATGAGCAGTTCTTC. The encoded protein is CSATRPSGGDEQFF.

CDR3 protein: CSASNPGVDTEAFF. Written as DNA, the CDR3 is TGCAGTGCTAGTAATCCAGGGGTAGACACTGAAGCTTTCTTT. The chain couples TRBV20-1 to TRBJ1-1; tentative D call: TRBD1 (6 bases). CDR1 DFQATT and CDR2 SNEGSKA come from the germline V gene (reference sequence). With 3 bases removed from V and 3 bases from J, the gap between germline ends came to 14 bases. This CDR3 has 14 residues.

This chain connects TRBV4-1 to TRBJ1-6, with a possible D match to TRBD1 (6 bases). CDR3 size: 15 residues. V lost 1 base and J lost 10, with 14 bases in between. Germline V gives CDR1 MGHRA, CDR2 YSYEKL. CDR3 in DNA: TGCGCCAGCAGCCAAGGAGGGGGGAGAGGGTCACCCCTCCACTTT. Translated: CASSQGGGRGSPLHF.

This sequence joins TRBV29-1 and TRBJ2-1; a possible D gene is TRBD1 (5 bases). The V and J ends lost 4 bases and 0 bases respectively, with 7 bases between them. The germline gives CDR1 SQVTM, CDR2 ANQGSEA. This CDR3 has 13 residues. As DNA, the CDR3 is TGCAGCGTTGCTCAGGGCTCCTACAATGAGCAGTTCTTC. Translation gives CSVAQGSYNEQFF.

The chain employs TRBV14 and TRBJ2-1; D unclear. Germline loops: CDR1 SGHDN, CDR2 FVKESK. V lost 1 base and J 9 bases, leaving 10 bases between the germline ends. This CDR3 comprises 13 residues. The CDR3 DNA sequence: TGTGCCAGCAGCCAAGCGGCCTCAACTGAGCAGTTCTTC. Encoded protein: CASSQAASTEQFF.

This clonotype was observed a handful of times. The chain is built from TRBV7-9 and TRBJ1-1; no clear D gene. The V gene lost 6 bases and the J gene lost 7 bases, with 9 bases spanning the gap. Per the germline V gene, CDR1 is SEHNR and CDR2 is FQNEAQ (reference sequence). The CDR3 is made up of 11 amino acids. This chain's CDR3 is CASRGYSEAFF. The CDR3 DNA is TGTGCCAGCAGGGGGTACAGTGAAGCTTTCTTT.

The chain joins TRBV7-8 to TRBJ1-5, with a weak D call TRBD1 (5 bases). Germline loops: CDR1 SGHVS, CDR2 FQNEAQ. The CDR3 consists of 13 residues. V shed 1 base and J shed 12 bases, with 13 bases lying between them. This chain's CDR3 is CASSLGPRGGQHF. The CDR3 DNA reads as TGTGCCAGCAGCTTAGGTCCCCGGGGCGGCCAGCATTTT.

This clonotype turned up a few times. This chain links TRBV25-1 with TRBJ2-7; D might be TRBD1 (5 bases). V lost 3 bases and J 4 bases, leaving 7 bases between the germline ends. Germline V CDR1 and CDR2: MGHDK, SYGVNS. This CDR3 spans 12 amino acids. The CDR3 region is CASSEQGYEQYF. CDR3 DNA: TGTGCCAGCAGTGAGCAGGGATACGAGCAGTACTTC.

This rearrangement joins TRBV12-3 or TRBV12-4 to TRBJ2-5, with unresolved D. The length of the CDR3 is 17 residues. Deletions cut 3 bases from V and 3 bases from J, with 20 bases between. As DNA, the CDR3 is TGTGCCAGCAGTTTTGCCCGAGAAGGTGGCTCGGAAGAGACCCAGTACTTC. It specifies CASSFAREGGSEETQYF.

CDR3 in DNA: TGTGCCAGCAGGACACTGGTAGACGCCACAGATACGCAGTATTTT. As protein: CASRTLVDATDTQYF. The gene calls are TRBV12-3 or TRBV12-4 and TRBJ2-3; D not resolved. The length of the CDR3 is 15 residues. V lost 6 bases and J lost 2, with 15 bases in between.

The chain couples TRBV12-3 or TRBV12-4 to TRBJ2-1; D ambiguous. The V gene lost 4 bases and the J gene lost 0 bases, with 16 bases spanning the gap. The CDR3 contains 17 residues. In nucleotides, the CDR3 is TGTGCCAGCAGTTCGTTTGGGGTTTGGAGCTCCTACAATGAGCAGTTCTTC. The encoded protein is CASSSFGVWSSYNEQFF.

V usage is TRBV5-1 and J usage is TRBJ2-1, with D perhaps being TRBD1 or TRBD2 (5 bases each). CDR3 length: 13 amino acids. CDR1 SGHRS and CDR2 YFSETQ come from the germline V gene. V lost 7 bases, J lost 10 bases, and 18 bases lay in between. CDR3 DNA sequence: TGCGCCAGCGGGAGAGGGACCCTCAGGGAGCAGTTCTTC. Protein product: CASGRGTLREQFF.

The V call is TRBV20-1, the J call TRBJ2-7, with TRBD1 identical over 9 bases. With V trimmed by 3 bases and J by 0 bases, 0 bases remained unmatched. The germline CDR1 and CDR2 sequences are DFQATT and SNEGSKA (reference sequence). The CDR3 is 13 amino acids. This CDR3 is CSARTGGSYEQYV. In DNA, the CDR3 is TGCAGTGCTAGGACAGGGGGCTCCTACGAGCAGTACGTC.